The 26 T cell receptor beta chains in this list originate from one sample, sequenced in a study of CD8 T cells in ankylosing spondylitis (dated by TCRdb to about 2017). Library construction relied on 5' RACE. The reads were generated on an Illumina HiSeq 2500. TCRdb cleaned the public reads at Q25 with fastp, built clones with MiXCR and kept in-frame beta chains. Rows with one shared CDR3 protein collapse into an entry with the most common genes and DNA. The sample table contains about 240,000 distinct CDR3 sequences; only one count was recorded for about 10% of them. The ten largest clones take up around 7% of the sample. The sample taken for sequencing was blood, either unsorted or a sorted T cell fraction (not recorded which). The receptor source for this set is a male donor with ankylosing spondylitis or in good health (not recorded which).

The V call is TRBV7-9, the J call TRBJ2-7, with a tentative D call TRBD2 (5 bases). Between the trimmed V and J ends, which lost 2 bases and 6 bases, there was a span of 8 bases. The CDR3 contains 12 residues. Germline V CDR1 and CDR2: SEHNR, FQNEAQ (reference sequence). The CDR3 sequence: CASSLFGIEQYF. The CDR3 region has the DNA TGTGCCAGCAGCTTATTCGGGATCGAGCAGTACTTC.

This clonotype turned up a few times. This rearrangement joins TRBV25-1 to TRBJ2-2, with TRBD1 matching 8 bases. The trim removed 5 bases at V and 5 bases at J, leaving 16 bases unmatched. The length of the CDR3 is 18 residues. The germline V gene encodes CDR1 MGHDK and CDR2 SYGVNS. CDR3 nucleotide sequence: TGTGCCAGCAGTCCAAGTACAGTTACAGGGGGTAGGACCGGGGAGCTGTTTTTT. Encoded protein: CASSPSTVTGGRTGELFF.

This clonotype was picked up many times. The CDR3 nucleotides read TGTGCCAGCAGCCTGCCGGGACAGAACTACGAGCAGTACTTC. Translated, it gives CASSLPGQNYEQYF. The rearrangement joins TRBV7-9 to TRBJ2-7, with 7 bases matching TRBD1. The junction had 7 bases not matched to a gene; V was cut back by 5 bases and J by 3 bases. This CDR3 has 14 amino acids. Per germline, CDR1 SEHNR and CDR2 FQNEAQ (reference sequence).

This clonotype was found a few times. This sequence joins TRBV5-1 and TRBJ2-3; D is perhaps TRBD2 (6 bases). Germline CDR1 and CDR2: SGHRS and YFSETQ. Trimming removed 4 bases at V and 4 bases at J, with 13 bases between. This CDR3 has 14 residues. Here the CDR3 DNA reads TGCGCCAGCAGCCCGACTAGTTGGGCAGATACGCAGTATTTT. The encoded protein is CASSPTSWADTQYF.

This clonotype showed up just once. The V and J genes are TRBV12-3 or TRBV12-4 and TRBJ2-3; no firm D call. This CDR3 is built from 15 residues. V shed 1 base and J shed 0 bases, with 8 bases lying between them. In DNA, the CDR3 is TGTGCCAGCAGTTTAGACAGTGCTAGCACAGATACGCAGTATTTT. Translated: CASSLDSASTDTQYF.

This clonotype was recorded many times. The limits of the CDR3 on the DNA are not certain, so only TCRdb's listed CDR3 is given. The chain uses TRBV12-3 or TRBV12-4 and TRBJ1-1. The CDR3 length is 13 residues, termini included. The CDR3 here is CASSSTGVGEGIF.

This clonotype was detected many times. The CDR3 region has the DNA TGTGCCAGCAGTTTCCAGTGGAACACCGGGGAGCTGTTTTTT. It codes for CASSFQWNTGELFF. V and J are TRBV12-3 or TRBV12-4 and TRBJ2-2; D call uncertain. Trimming took 3 bases from V and 1 from J, leaving 6 bases between them. The CDR3 is 14 residues long.

This clonotype appeared a few times. The genes are TRBV20-1 and TRBJ1-4; a weak D match, TRBD1 (5 bases). Per the germline V gene, CDR1 is DFQATT and CDR2 is SNEGSKA (reference sequence). Trimming pared 6 bases from V and 12 bases from J, leaving 23 bases between. The CDR3 has 14 amino acids. This chain's CDR3 is CSARAVGAPVELFF. The CDR3 DNA is TGCAGTGCCCGGGCCGTCGGGGCCCCGGTAGAACTGTTTTTT.

This clonotype came up once. V gene TRBV7-6 combines with J gene TRBJ1-4, with D possibly being TRBD1 (5 bases). The CDR3 runs 14 residues. Trimming took off 3 bases at V and 5 bases at J, with 10 bases between the two ends. Germline V lookup: CDR1 SGHVS, CDR2 FNYEAQ. The CDR3 DNA sequence: TGTGCCAGCAGCTTGGGACTTATCAATGAAAAACTGTTTTTT. It translates to CASSLGLINEKLFF.

This clonotype showed up many times. V gene TRBV12-3 or TRBV12-4 combines with J gene TRBJ2-7; D unresolved. V was clipped by 2 bases and J by 6 bases, with 11 bases between them. CDR3 length: 13 amino acids. The CDR3 bases are TGTGCCAGCAGTTTATCTTGGGCCGGCGAGCAGTACTTC. Translation: CASSLSWAGEQYF.

This clonotype was observed at least ten times. The chain uses TRBV15 and TRBJ1-4, with D possibly matching TRBD1 (6 bases). The CDR3 sequence is 16 residues long. The germline V gene encodes CDR1 LNHNV and CDR2 YYDKDF (reference sequence). V was pared by 2 bases and J by 7 bases, with 17 bases between. CDR3 in DNA: TGTGCCACCAGCAGACGTTTGGGGGCGGGCAGTGAAAAACTGTTTTTT. It yields the protein CATSRRLGAGSEKLFF.

In its sample, this clonotype was seen many times. The rearrangement uses TRBV5-1 and TRBJ2-2; D is possibly TRBD1 or TRBD2 (5 bases each). CDR1 is SGHRS and CDR2 is YFSETQ in the germline V gene. This CDR3 spans 14 amino acids. Trimming pared 1 base from V and 3 bases from J, leaving 7 bases between. The CDR3 loop is CASSLLGDTGELFF. CDR3 nucleotides: TGCGCCAGCAGCTTGTTGGGGGACACCGGGGAGCTGTTTTTT.

The table lists this clonotype with many counts. The CDR3 sequence is CASSRGGTGGHNEQFF. The CDR3 DNA reads TGCGCCAGCAGTCGGGGAGGGACAGGGGGTCACAATGAGCAGTTCTTC. V is TRBV5-1 and J is TRBJ2-1, with 11 bases matching TRBD1. The trim removed 5 bases at V and 5 bases at J, leaving 9 bases unmatched. Germline-derived CDR1 and CDR2 are SGHRS and YFSETQ. CDR3 length: 16 residues.

This clonotype occurred many times. V is TRBV5-1 and J is TRBJ1-1, with D uncertain. V gave up 1 base and J gave up 4 bases, with 14 bases separating them. This CDR3 contains 15 residues. Germline V lookup: CDR1 SGHRS, CDR2 YFSETQ. DNA for the CDR3: TGCGCCAGCAGCTTGCGAGTGGGTATGGCCACTGAAGCTTTCTTT. This encodes CASSLRVGMATEAFF.

This clonotype came up many times. The J gene is TRBJ2-1, the V gene TRBV28; TRBD1 aligns across 8 bases. CDR3 length equals 14 residues. Looked up from germline, CDR1 is MDHEN and CDR2 is SYDVKM. V was clipped by 7 bases and J by 7 bases; unmatched bases: 9. The CDR3 nucleotides read TGTGCCAGCACCCCAGGGGGCATGTGGAATGAGCAGTTCTTC. Translating it yields CASTPGGMWNEQFF. The whole variable domain, remainder taken from reference TRBV28 and TRBJ2-1, is DVKVTQSSRYLVKRTGEKVFLECVQDMDHENMFWYRQDPGLGLRLIYFSYDVKMKEKGDIPEGYSVSREKKERFSLILESASTNQTSMYLCASTPGGMWNEQFFGPGTRLTVL.

There are many counts of this clonotype. The rearrangement uses TRBV29-1 and TRBJ2-7, with D maybe TRBD2 (5 bases). The germline gives CDR1 SQVTM, CDR2 ANQGSEA. The CDR3 contains 14 residues. Trimming shortened V by 4 bases and J by 6 bases, and 19 bases separated the two germline ends. CDR3 protein: CSVVGGSLGSEQYF. The CDR3 coding sequence is TGCAGCGTTGTGGGCGGGTCTCTGGGGTCCGAGCAGTACTTC.

This clonotype was counted ten times or more. The rearrangement joins TRBV6-5 to TRBJ2-1, with TRBD2 as a possible D gene (5 bases). Germline CDR1 is MNHEY and CDR2 is SVGAGI. V lost 5 bases, J lost 5 bases, and 16 bases lay in between. This CDR3 is 15 amino acids long. The CDR3 DNA is TGTGCCAGCAGTCACGGCCAGCCGGGAAACAATGAGCAGTTCTTC. Translated, it gives CASSHGQPGNNEQFF.

This clonotype occurred many times. The V gene is TRBV20-1, the J gene TRBJ2-3, with D possibly TRBD2 on 6 matching bases. Germline CDR1 DFQATT, CDR2 SNEGSKA (reference sequence). V was shortened by 6 bases and J by 0 bases, with 19 bases between the two germline ends. This CDR3 has 16 amino acids. CDR3 sequence reads: CSAWGYGDFSTDTQYF. DNA for the CDR3: TGCAGTGCCTGGGGTTACGGGGACTTCAGCACAGATACGCAGTATTTT.

This sequence joins TRBV5-6 and TRBJ2-3; D ambiguous. This CDR3 has 16 amino acids. CDR1 is SGHDT, CDR2 YYEEEE, per germline. The germline V and J ends were trimmed by 0 bases and 0 bases, with 11 bases remaining between them. The DNA for the CDR3 is TGTGCCAGCAGCTTGGCCCGGCAGCGAAGCACAGATACGCAGTATTTT. Protein: CASSLARQRSTDTQYF.

This clonotype was counted many times. The chain uses TRBV5-1 and TRBJ2-1; D possibly matches TRBD1 or TRBD2 (6 bases each). CDR3 length: 17 amino acids. Trimming left V 4 bases short and J 0 bases short, with 17 bases between. The germline V gene has CDR1 SGHRS and CDR2 YFSETQ. The CDR3 DNA sequence: TGCGCCAGCAGCGGAGGGTTGGGGACACCCTCCTACAATGAGCAGTTCTTC. Amino acids: CASSGGLGTPSYNEQFF.

This clonotype has at least ten counts. V is TRBV20-1 and J is TRBJ2-1; TRBD1 aligns across 10 bases. Per the germline V gene, CDR1 is DFQATT and CDR2 is SNEGSKA (reference sequence). CDR3 length: 12 amino acids. With V trimmed by 8 bases and J by 8 bases, 6 bases remained unmatched. This CDR3 reads CSRDRGGYEQFF. CDR3 DNA sequence: TGCAGTCGGGACAGGGGTGGGTATGAGCAGTTCTTC.

The CDR3 loop is CSPTGTSGLTETQYF. DNA of the CDR3: TGCAGTCCGACCGGGACTAGCGGCCTCACAGAGACCCAGTACTTC. The rearrangement joins TRBV20-1 to TRBJ2-5; TRBD2 matches 11 bases. Germline V gene data show CDR1 as DFQATT and CDR2 as SNEGSKA (reference sequence). V trimming: 8 bases; J trimming: 4 bases; junction bases outside the gene matches: 12. CDR3 length equals 15 residues.

There are many counts of this clonotype. V and J are TRBV6-2 or TRBV6-3 and TRBJ2-3; D remains ambiguous. The germline V and J ends were trimmed by 5 bases and 1 base, with 7 bases remaining between them. The CDR3 has 13 residues. CDR1 is MNHEY and CDR2 is SVGEGT in the germline V gene. The CDR3 loop is CASSALRTDTQYF. Written as DNA, the CDR3 is TGTGCCAGCAGTGCCCTACGCACAGATACGCAGTATTTT.

The sample holds many counts of this clonotype. The chain carries TRBV30 and TRBJ2-4; perhaps TRBD2 as D (6 bases). This CDR3 has 15 residues. V lost 3 bases, J lost 2 bases, and 14 bases lay in between. In germline, CDR1 is GTSNPN, CDR2 SVGIG (reference sequence). The CDR3 loop is CAWSGGPKSKNIQYF. The CDR3 DNA reads TGTGCCTGGAGCGGAGGGCCGAAGTCCAAAAACATTCAGTACTTC. Full variable domain (remainder filled in from reference TRBV30 and TRBJ2-4): SQTIHQWPATLVQPVGSPLSLECTVEGTSNPNLYWYRQAAGRGLQLLFYSVGIGQISSEVPQNLSASRPQDRQFILSSKKLLLSDSGFYLCAWSGGPKSKNIQYFGAGTRLSVL.

There are many counts of this clonotype. V is TRBV5-1 and J is TRBJ1-1; tentative D call: TRBD1 (6 bases). The CDR3 is made up of 14 amino acids. Per germline, CDR1 SGHRS and CDR2 YFSETQ. V was trimmed by 7 bases and J by 1 base, leaving 14 bases between them. The CDR3 spells CASGWGGQNTEAFF. CDR3 DNA: TGCGCCAGCGGCTGGGGGGGACAGAACACTGAAGCTTTCTTT.

This clonotype appeared many times. The rearrangement links TRBV4-1 to TRBJ2-2; 7 bases are a match to TRBD2. V gave up 7 bases and J gave up 2 bases; unmatched junction bases: 7. The germline V gene has CDR1 MGHRA and CDR2 YSYEKL. This CDR3 region has 15 residues. CDR3 DNA: TGCGCCAGCAACAAGCGGGGAGCAAACACCGGGGAGCTGTTTTTT. Translated, it gives CASNKRGANTGELFF.